This T cell receptor beta chain was retrieved from a study of T cells in Graves' hyperthyroidism and ophthalmopathy. Study-level information: Peripheral blood specimens were obtained at initial diagnosis, prior to any treatment. Findings and caveats of the study: Peripheral blood also featured most of the thyroid clonotypes expanded above 0.001.

This clonotype was seen a few times. Its specificity is not known. TCR beta CDR3 regions were amplified from RNA transcripts. The study used the HTBI primer set for a first-round RT-PCR of the TCR CDR3. TCRdb re-derived calls from the multiplex PCR reads in MiXCR, one entry per CDR3 protein. This table has roughly 530,000 distinct CDR3 sequences, about a sixth appearing once. The germline V gene has CDR1 LGHNA and CDR2 YSLEER. V lost 3 bases, J lost 11 bases, and 13 bases stayed unmatched. The CDR3 extends over 17 amino acids. The material sequenced was blood. V and J are TRBV4-3 and TRBJ2-1; 13 bases are shared with TRBD2. The source is a woman under 30 with Graves' ophthalmopathy. The CDR3 protein is CASSQALIPGLAGKQFF. The CDR3 DNA reads as TGCGCCAGCAGCCAGGCTCTCATTCCGGGACTAGCGGGAAAGCAGTTCTTC.